This T cell receptor beta chain was sequenced in a study of T-cell reconstitution after alpha-beta-depleted transplantation in children. Overall study results and limits: The origin of high day-60 TCRbeta diversity in some patients lay in surviving recipient T cells and thymic progenitors. Newly generated T cells supplied most T-cell counts and diversity one year post-transplant. Reports say that about two months after transplant, the alpha-beta T cells came out of several hundred graft clones that had expanded.

There are 21 residues in the CDR3. Trimming shortened V by 4 bases and J by 1 base, and 26 bases separated the two germline ends. To note about this clonotype: The antigen is undetermined.

For TCRbeta, the library was prepared with unique molecular identifiers. TCRdb fed the PCR reads into MiXCR, producing one record per CDR3 protein. The sample includes 500,000 to 650,000 distinct CDR3 sequences, about an eighth of them seen just once. This material consisted of PBMCs, mostly from graft donor cells, taken 180 days after TCRalphabeta/CD19-depleted stem cell transplant. The clonotype comes from a female patient aged 2-10 years who had a stem cell transplant for aplastic anemia, so the T cells may come from the graft donor. The chain carries TRBV12-3 or TRBV12-4 and TRBJ2-6; D tentatively reads TRBD1 or TRBD2 (5 bases each). The CDR3 here is CASSWPRGLFSPTSGANVLTF. The CDR3 DNA follows: TGTGCCAGCAGTTGGCCCCGGGGCCTATTCTCTCCGACTTCTGGGGCCAACGTCCTGACTTTC.